A single sample gave rise to the 28 T cell receptor beta chains below, sequenced in a study of spatial heterogeneity in lung cancer. Notes on the study in general: In tumors, expanded intratumoral alpha and beta TCR counts tracked mutation counts.

One entry per CDR3 protein results from TCRdb running MiXCR on the 5' RACE reads. There are about 13,000 distinct CDR3 sequences in the sample; roughly 7% occur only once, and more than 3% lies in the top ten. The time point denotes: sample taken at primary tumor resection. No cognate antigen is known for these TCRs. This specimen consisted of lung tumor tissue, obtained at surgery. The receptors were gathered from a female donor with early-stage non-small cell lung cancer.

This clonotype was counted many times. The rearrangement links TRBV5-5 to TRBJ2-7; a possible D gene is TRBD1 (5 bases). Trimming removed 3 bases from V and 11 bases from J, with 15 bases in between. The CDR3 loop spans 12 amino acids. Germline lookup yields CDR1 SGHKS and CDR2 YYEKEE (reference sequence). The DNA of the CDR3 is TGTGCCAGCAGCTCAGCGACAGAACCGGAGTACTTC. This sequence encodes CASSSATEPEYF. Complete variable domain (other parts from reference TRBV5-5 and TRBJ2-7): DAGVTQSPTHLIKTRGQQVTLRCSPISGHKSVSWYQQVLGQGPQFIFQYYEKEERGRGNFPDRFSARQFPNYSSELNVNALLLGDSALYLCASSSATEPEYFGPGTRLTVT.

This clonotype was counted a few times. This rearrangement joins TRBV20-1 to TRBJ2-7; D gene unclear. The CDR3 covers 11 residues. Trimming took off 6 bases at V and 0 bases at J, with 6 bases between the two ends. Per the germline V gene, CDR1 is DFQATT and CDR2 is SNEGSKA (reference sequence). CDR3 DNA sequence: TGCAGTGCGGCGGACTCCTACGAGCAGTACTTC. Its translation is CSAADSYEQYF.

This clonotype is classed as medium-sized (0.01 to 0.1%). The rearrangement joins TRBV20-1 to TRBJ2-7; weak D call: TRBD2 (5 bases). CDR3 length equals 11 residues. V gave up 6 bases and J gave up 5 bases, with 11 bases separating them. Germline V gene data show CDR1 as DFQATT and CDR2 as SNEGSKA (reference sequence). This chain's CDR3 is CSAGEFHEQYF. The CDR3 DNA sequence: TGCAGTGCCGGGGAATTCCACGAGCAGTACTTC.

This clonotype was counted at least ten times. The chain combines TRBV7-9 with TRBJ1-5, with 8 bases aligning to TRBD1. CDR3 length: 14 residues. The V gene end was trimmed by 3 bases and the J gene end by 2 bases; junction bases not matched to a gene: 0. Germline V gene sequence: CDR1 SEHNR, CDR2 FQNEAQ (reference sequence). CDR3: CASSLTGGNQPQHF. CDR3 nucleotide sequence: TGTGCCAGCAGCTTGACAGGGGGCAATCAGCCCCAGCATTTT. Full variable domain (remainder filled in from reference TRBV7-9 and TRBJ1-5): DTGVSQNPRHKITKRGQNVTFRCDPISEHNRLYWYRQTLGQGPEFLTYFQNEAQLEKSRLLSDRFSAERPKGSFSTLEIQRTEQGDSAMYLCASSLTGGNQPQHFGDGTRLSIL.

This clonotype is termed medium-sized. The rearrangement links TRBV28 to TRBJ2-1; possibly TRBD2 for D (6 bases). V shed 7 bases and J shed 12 bases, with 22 bases lying between them. Germline CDR1 reads MDHEN; CDR2 reads SYDVKM. CDR3 size: 14 residues. CDR3 in DNA: TGTGCCAGCACCCCGGACCTCCGAGCGGGCGGGCAGTTCTTC. Translating gives CASTPDLRAGGQFF. Full variable domain (remainder filled in from reference TRBV28 and TRBJ2-1): DVKVTQSSRYLVKRTGEKVFLECVQDMDHENMFWYRQDPGLGLRLIYFSYDVKMKEKGDIPEGYSVSREKKERFSLILESASTNQTSMYLCASTPDLRAGGQFFGPGTRLTVL.

By share, this clonotype counts as medium-sized (0.01 to 0.1%). The chain couples TRBV7-2 to TRBJ2-5, with D tentatively TRBD1 (6 bases). V lost 6 bases and J 3 bases, leaving 14 bases between the germline ends. The CDR3 loop spans 14 amino acids. Looked up from germline, CDR1 is SGHTA and CDR2 is FQGNSA. CDR3 sequence (DNA): TGTGCCAGCAGTTCCAATAGGGGGAAAGAGACCCAGTACTTC. It encodes CASSSNRGKETQYF. The full variable domain, in which reference TRBV7-2 and TRBJ2-5 provide the parts outside the CDR3, is GAGVSQSPSNKVTEKGKDVELRCDPISGHTALYWYRQSLGQGLEFLIYFQGNSAPDKSGLPSDRFSAERTGGSVSTLTIQRTQQEDSAVYLCASSSNRGKETQYFGPGTRLLVL.

This clonotype is classed as medium-sized (0.01 to 0.1%). This chain joins TRBV7-2 and TRBJ1-1; D is ambiguous. Germline V gives CDR1 SGHTA, CDR2 FQGNSA. Trimming shortened V by 5 bases and J by 5 bases, and 9 bases separated the two germline ends. The CDR3 length is 12 residues. CDR3 region: CASSPEGTEAFF. CDR3 in DNA: TGTGCCAGCAGCCCAGAGGGAACTGAAGCTTTCTTT.

This clonotype is labeled medium-sized. The chain carries TRBV20-1 and TRBJ2-3, with 8 bases aligning to TRBD2. V dropped 5 bases and J dropped 1; count of bases not matched to a gene: 8. Per germline, CDR1 DFQATT and CDR2 SNEGSKA (reference sequence). The CDR3 consists of 15 residues. CDR3 sequence reads: CSAPQRGPGTDTQYF. The CDR3 coding sequence is TGCAGTGCTCCCCAGCGGGGGCCGGGCACAGATACGCAGTATTTT.

This clonotype was seen many times. The chain uses TRBV11-2 and TRBJ2-7, with 8 nucleotides matching TRBD2. V gave up 2 bases and J gave up 6 bases; unmatched junction bases: 12. The length of the CDR3 is 16 residues. The germline CDR1 and CDR2 sequences are SGHAT and FQNNGV. For the CDR3, the DNA is TGTGCCAGCAGCTTATACACAGCGGGAGTCATCGTCGAGCAGTACTTC. Its translation: CASSLYTAGVIVEQYF.

This clonotype was observed at least ten times. The rearrangement joins TRBV12-3 or TRBV12-4 to TRBJ1-1, with a possible D match to TRBD1 (5 bases). This CDR3 spans 15 amino acids. With 7 bases removed from V and 0 bases from J, the gap between germline ends came to 15 bases. The CDR3 loop reads CASNFNPGLNTEAFF. The CDR3 DNA follows: TGTGCCAGCAATTTTAATCCAGGGTTGAACACTGAAGCTTTCTTT.

This clonotype was counted many times. The gene calls are TRBV5-4 and TRBJ2-5, with 9 bases aligning to TRBD2. The J segment lost 5 bases and the V segment lost 4 bases, leaving 9 bases of the junction unmatched. The germline V gene has CDR1 SGHNT and CDR2 YYREEE (reference sequence). The CDR3 runs to 15 residues. The CDR3 DNA follows: TGTGCCAGCAGCCCCGGACTAGCGAACTCGGAGACCCAGTACTTC. Its protein product is CASSPGLANSETQYF.

This clonotype was detected ten times or more. The rearrangement joins TRBV20-1 to TRBJ2-7, with 9 bases fitting TRBD2. Germline V gives CDR1 DFQATT, CDR2 SNEGSKA (reference sequence). The CDR3 extends over 12 amino acids. The DNA for the CDR3 is TGCGTCTTTCGAGCGGGAGGTTACGAGCAGTACTTC. It yields the protein CVFRAGGYEQYF.

Ten or more counts support this clonotype. The rearrangement links TRBV18 to TRBJ2-2; D might be TRBD1 (6 bases). The V end was cut by 5 bases, the J end by 1 base, with 11 bases between. The CDR3 sequence is 15 residues long. From germline, CDR1 is KGHSH and CDR2 LQKENI. The CDR3 is CASSEQGQNTGELFF. CDR3 DNA: TGTGCCAGCTCAGAACAGGGACAGAACACCGGGGAGCTGTTTTTT.

The CDR3: CASSPEGQGSPLHF. The CDR3 DNA reads as TGTGCCAGCTCACCTGAGGGACAGGGGTCACCCCTCCACTTT. J is TRBJ1-6 and V is TRBV18; 10 positions match TRBD1. The CDR3 runs 14 residues. V lost 3 bases and J lost 10; bases outside the gene matches: 3. The germline gives CDR1 KGHSH, CDR2 LQKENI.

The CDR3 region has the DNA TGTGCCAGCAGTAAGGGCATAGCGGGAGACATTCAGTACTTC. Its protein product is CASSKGIAGDIQYF. V is TRBV6-5 and J is TRBJ2-4, with 9 bases identical to TRBD2. This CDR3 is 14 amino acids long. Germline V lookup: CDR1 MNHEY, CDR2 SVGAGI. The J segment lost 8 bases and the V segment lost 5 bases, leaving 7 bases of the junction unmatched.

This clonotype was seen ten or more times. The CDR3 is CASSLSYLRASNQPQHF. The CDR3 DNA reads as TGTGCCAGCAGTTTATCCTACCTTCGGGCTAGCAATCAGCCCCAGCATTTT. The V call is TRBV28, the J call TRBJ1-5; D unclear. CDR1 is MDHEN, CDR2 SYDVKM, per germline. The CDR3 runs 17 residues. Trimming took 1 base from V and 0 from J, leaving 13 bases between them.

By share, this clonotype ranks as medium-sized (0.01 to 0.1%). This chain uses TRBV24-1 with TRBJ2-1; 11 bases fit TRBD2. Germline V lookup: CDR1 KGHDR, CDR2 SFDVKD. The CDR3 consists of 17 residues. V lost 1 base, J lost 7 bases, and 8 bases stayed unmatched. The CDR3 region has the DNA TGTGCCACCAGTGATTTCAAGAGTAGCGGGAGGGCAAATGAGCAGTTCTTC. This sequence encodes CATSDFKSSGRANEQFF.

The sample holds many counts of this clonotype. J is TRBJ1-5 and V is TRBV29-1, with D uncertain. Germline CDR1 reads SQVTM; CDR2 reads ANQGSEA. This CDR3 region has 13 residues. V gave up 1 base and J gave up 6 bases, with 10 bases separating them. CDR3 in amino acids: CSVEGRPGQPQHF. The CDR3 nucleotides read TGCAGCGTTGAAGGAAGGCCTGGTCAGCCCCAGCATTTT.

Many counts were recorded for this clonotype. The gene calls are TRBV9 and TRBJ2-1; tentative D call: TRBD2 (6 bases). CDR1 and CDR2 from the germline V gene are SGDLS and YYNGEE. The ends were cut back, 2 bases at V and 1 base at J, with 10 bases in the middle. The CDR3 consists of 15 residues. The DNA for the CDR3 is TGTGCCAGCAGCGTGGGCGGGACGTCCTACAATGAGCAGTTCTTC. Its protein product is CASSVGGTSYNEQFF.

The chain recombines TRBV20-1 with TRBJ2-5; no clear D gene. Per the germline V gene, CDR1 is DFQATT and CDR2 is SNEGSKA (reference sequence). Trimming left V 5 bases short and J 0 bases short, with 4 bases between. There are 11 residues in the CDR3. The chain's CDR3 is CSAENQETQYF. The CDR3, as DNA: TGCAGTGCTGAAAACCAAGAGACCCAGTACTTC.

This clonotype was seen repeatedly, ten times or more. V usage is TRBV4-3 and J usage is TRBJ2-5; D ambiguous. In germline, CDR1 is LGHNA, CDR2 YSLEER. This CDR3 is 16 amino acids long. Deletions cut 4 bases from V and 2 bases from J, with 17 bases between. CDR3 coding DNA: TGCGCCAGCAGCCGTTCGCCCCAGCTTGGGCAAGAGACCCAGTACTTC. Its protein product is CASSRSPQLGQETQYF.

This clonotype is categorized as medium-sized (0.01 to 0.1%). CDR3 protein: CASSRLPGTDSKGEQFF. The CDR3 region has the DNA TGCGCCAGCAGTAGACTCCCCGGGACTGACTCTAAGGGTGAGCAGTTCTTC. The J gene is TRBJ2-1, the V gene TRBV10-2, with a weak D call TRBD2 (6 bases). Trimming stripped 5 bases from V and 9 bases from J, with 26 bases between. This CDR3 contains 17 residues. Germline lookup yields CDR1 WSHSY and CDR2 SAAADI.

This clonotype is classed as medium-sized. The chain recombines TRBV7-2 with TRBJ1-1; 9 nucleotides agree with TRBD1. The V gene's germline CDR1 is SGHTA and CDR2 FQGNSA. This CDR3 has 15 amino acids. Unmatched junction bases numbered 9, after V lost 5 bases and J lost 5 bases. The DNA of the CDR3 is TGTGCCAGCAGCGTACAGGGGGCCGCGGTGACTGAAGCTTTCTTT. Amino acid sequence: CASSVQGAAVTEAFF.

The chain uses TRBV7-8 and TRBJ2-1; 7 bases fit TRBD1. CDR3 length equals 13 residues. Per germline, CDR1 SGHVS and CDR2 FQNEAQ. V lost 6 bases, J lost 4 bases, and 3 bases stayed unmatched. CDR3 region: CASSPQGYNEQFF. In nucleotides, the CDR3 is TGTGCCAGCAGTCCACAGGGGTACAATGAGCAGTTCTTC.

Judged by abundance, this clonotype is medium-sized. This chain uses TRBV21-1 with TRBJ2-1; the table calls TRBD2, which could not be checked here. TRBV21-1 counts as a pseudogene. This CDR3 is built from 15 residues. The CDR3 protein is CASSKSGGAYNEQFF. In DNA, the CDR3 is TGTGCCAGCAGCAAATCCGGGGGGGCTTACAATGAGCAGTTCTTC.

By share of the sample, this clonotype is medium-sized. This sequence joins TRBV4-3 and TRBJ2-2; D ambiguous. Germline loops: CDR1 LGHNA, CDR2 YSLEER. The CDR3 runs to 14 residues. Between the trimmed V and J ends, which lost 5 bases and 6 bases, there was a span of 13 bases. The chain's CDR3 is CASSSQAVAGELFF. CDR3 nucleotide sequence: TGCGCCAGCAGCAGTCAGGCGGTCGCCGGGGAGCTGTTTTTT.

Many counts were recorded for this clonotype. The rearrangement links TRBV4-2 to TRBJ2-1; tentative D call: TRBD2 (6 bases). Germline assignment: CDR1 LGHNA and CDR2 YNFKEQ. The CDR3 sequence is 15 residues long. V was pared by 0 bases and J by 8 bases, with 14 bases between. In DNA form, the CDR3 reads TGTGCCAGCAGCCAAGATCGGAGGGTGGAGGATGAGCAGTTCTTC. Translation: CASSQDRRVEDEQFF.

This clonotype was counted many times. The chain carries TRBV28 and TRBJ2-2; perhaps TRBD2 as D (5 bases). The CDR3 spans 14 residues. Germline V gene data show CDR1 as MDHEN and CDR2 as SYDVKM. V lost 8 bases and J 0 bases, leaving 10 bases between the germline ends. As DNA, the CDR3 is TGTGCCAGCGGCCGACTACCGAACACCGGGGAGCTGTTTTTT. Amino acid sequence: CASGRLPNTGELFF.